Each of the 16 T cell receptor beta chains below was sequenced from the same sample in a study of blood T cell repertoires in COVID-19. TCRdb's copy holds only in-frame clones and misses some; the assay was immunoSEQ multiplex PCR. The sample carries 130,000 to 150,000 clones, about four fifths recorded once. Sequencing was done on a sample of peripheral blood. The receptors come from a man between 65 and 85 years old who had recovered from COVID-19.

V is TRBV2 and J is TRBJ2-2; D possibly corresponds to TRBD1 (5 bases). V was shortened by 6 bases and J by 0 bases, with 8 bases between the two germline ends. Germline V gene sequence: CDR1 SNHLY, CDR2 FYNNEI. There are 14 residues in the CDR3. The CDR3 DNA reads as TGTGCCAGCAGGGACACCTCGAACACCGGGGAGCTGTTTTTT. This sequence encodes CASRDTSNTGELFF.

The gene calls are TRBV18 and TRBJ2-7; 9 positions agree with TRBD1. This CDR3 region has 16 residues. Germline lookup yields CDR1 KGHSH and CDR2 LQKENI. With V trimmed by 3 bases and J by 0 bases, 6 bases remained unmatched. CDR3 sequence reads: CASSPGGQGPSYEQYF. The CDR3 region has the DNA TGTGCCAGCTCACCGGGGGGACAGGGTCCCTCCTACGAGCAGTACTTC.

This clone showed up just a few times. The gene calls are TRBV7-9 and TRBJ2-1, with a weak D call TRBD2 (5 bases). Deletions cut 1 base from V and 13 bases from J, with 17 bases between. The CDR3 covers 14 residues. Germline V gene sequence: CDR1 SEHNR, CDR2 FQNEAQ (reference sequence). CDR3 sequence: CASSLESPAGKQFF. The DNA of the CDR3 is TGTGCCAGCAGCTTAGAATCCCCCGCCGGGAAACAGTTCTTC.

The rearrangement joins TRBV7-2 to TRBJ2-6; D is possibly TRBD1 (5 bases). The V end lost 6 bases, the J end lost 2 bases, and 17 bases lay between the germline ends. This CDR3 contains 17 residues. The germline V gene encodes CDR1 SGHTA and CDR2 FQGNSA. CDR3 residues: CASSTYKGKAGANVLTF. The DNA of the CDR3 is TGTGCCAGCAGTACCTACAAGGGGAAAGCTGGGGCCAACGTCCTGACTTTC.

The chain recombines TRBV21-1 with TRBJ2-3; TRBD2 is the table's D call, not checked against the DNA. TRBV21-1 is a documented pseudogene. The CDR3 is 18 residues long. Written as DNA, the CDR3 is TGTGCCAGCAGCAAAGTGGTCGGCGGGAGGGCTGGCACAGATACGCAGTATTTT. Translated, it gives CASSKVVGGRAGTDTQYF.

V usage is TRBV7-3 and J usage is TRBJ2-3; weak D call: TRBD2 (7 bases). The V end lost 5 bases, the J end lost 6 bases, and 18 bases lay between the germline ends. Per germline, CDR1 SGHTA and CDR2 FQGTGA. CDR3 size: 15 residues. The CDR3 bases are TGTGCCAGCAGCCGCGGCGGGGGCAGGTCGGATACGCAGTATTTT. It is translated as CASSRGGGRSDTQYF.

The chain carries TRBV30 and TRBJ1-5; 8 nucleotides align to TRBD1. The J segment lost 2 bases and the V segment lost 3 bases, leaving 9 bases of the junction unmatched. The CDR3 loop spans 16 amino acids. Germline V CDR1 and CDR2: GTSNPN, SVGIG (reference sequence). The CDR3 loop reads CAWSDQGAQGNQPQHF. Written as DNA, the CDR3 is TGTGCCTGGAGCGACCAGGGGGCTCAAGGCAATCAGCCCCAGCATTTT.

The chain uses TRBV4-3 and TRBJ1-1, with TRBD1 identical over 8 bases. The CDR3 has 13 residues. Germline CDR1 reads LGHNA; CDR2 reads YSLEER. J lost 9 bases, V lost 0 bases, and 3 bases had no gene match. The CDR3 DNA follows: TGCGCCAGCAGCCAAGATGGACAGGGAAAAGCTTTCTTT. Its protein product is CASSQDGQGKAFF.

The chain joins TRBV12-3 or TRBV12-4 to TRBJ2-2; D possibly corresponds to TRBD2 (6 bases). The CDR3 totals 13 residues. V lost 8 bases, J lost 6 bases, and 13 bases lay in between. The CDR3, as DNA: TGTGCCAGCGCGGGCCCGGGGGCCGGGGAGCTGTTTTTT. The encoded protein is CASAGPGAGELFF.

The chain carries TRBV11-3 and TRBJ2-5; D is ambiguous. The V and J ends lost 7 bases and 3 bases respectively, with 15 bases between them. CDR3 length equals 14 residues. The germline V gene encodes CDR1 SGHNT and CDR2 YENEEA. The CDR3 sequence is CASTPSGEEETQYF. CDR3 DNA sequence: TGTGCCAGCACCCCCTCCGGAGAGGAAGAGACCCAGTACTTC.

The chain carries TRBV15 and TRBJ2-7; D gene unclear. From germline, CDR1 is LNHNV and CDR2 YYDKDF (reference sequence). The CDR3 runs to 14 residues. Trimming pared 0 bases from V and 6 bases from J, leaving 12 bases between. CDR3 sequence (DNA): TGTGCCACCAGCAGAGAAAACGGTCCGGGCGAGCAGTACTTC. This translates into CATSRENGPGEQYF.

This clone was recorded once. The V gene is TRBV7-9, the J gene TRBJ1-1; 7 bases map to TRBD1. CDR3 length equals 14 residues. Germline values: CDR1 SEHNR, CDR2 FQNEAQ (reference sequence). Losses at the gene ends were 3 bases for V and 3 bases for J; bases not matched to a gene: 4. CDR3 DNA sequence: TGTGCCAGCAGCTTGACAGGGCGGGACACTGAAGCTTTCTTT. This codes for CASSLTGRDTEAFF. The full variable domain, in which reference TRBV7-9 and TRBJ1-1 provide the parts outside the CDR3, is DTGVSQNPRHKITKRGQNVTFRCDPISEHNRLYWYRQTLGQGPEFLTYFQNEAQLEKSRLLSDRFSAERPKGSFSTLEIQRTEQGDSAMYLCASSLTGRDTEAFFGQGTRLTVV.

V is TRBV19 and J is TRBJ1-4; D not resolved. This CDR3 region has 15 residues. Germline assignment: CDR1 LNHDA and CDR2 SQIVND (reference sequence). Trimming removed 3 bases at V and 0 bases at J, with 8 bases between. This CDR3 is CASSIERATNEKLFF. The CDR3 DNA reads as TGTGCCAGTAGTATTGAACGAGCAACTAATGAAAAACTGTTTTTT.

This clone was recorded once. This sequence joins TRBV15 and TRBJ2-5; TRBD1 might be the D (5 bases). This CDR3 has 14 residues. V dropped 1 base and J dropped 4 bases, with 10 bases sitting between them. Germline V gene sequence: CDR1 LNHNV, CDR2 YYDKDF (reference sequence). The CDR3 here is CATSRAGSVETQYF. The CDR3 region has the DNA TGTGCCACCAGCAGAGCAGGGTCTGTAGAGACCCAGTACTTC.

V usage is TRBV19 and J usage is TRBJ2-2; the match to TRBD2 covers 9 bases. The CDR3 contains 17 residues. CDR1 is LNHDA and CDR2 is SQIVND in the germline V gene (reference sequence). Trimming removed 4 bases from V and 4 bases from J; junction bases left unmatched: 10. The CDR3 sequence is CASSRGNSGSSTGELFF. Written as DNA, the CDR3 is TGTGCCAGTAGTAGGGGGAATAGCGGGAGTTCCACCGGGGAGCTGTTTTTT. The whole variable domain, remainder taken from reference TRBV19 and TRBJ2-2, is DGGITQSPKYLFRKEGQNVTLSCEQNLNHDAMYWYRQDPGQGLRLIYYSQIVNDFQKGDIAEGYSVSREKKESFPLTVTSAQKNPTAFYLCASSRGNSGSSTGELFFGEGSRLTVL.

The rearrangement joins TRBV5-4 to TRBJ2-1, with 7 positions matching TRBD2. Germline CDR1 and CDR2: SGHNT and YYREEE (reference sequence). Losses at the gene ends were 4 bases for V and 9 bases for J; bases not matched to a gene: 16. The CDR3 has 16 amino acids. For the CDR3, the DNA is TGTGCCAGCAGCCACTCGGGCGGGAGTTTCTCGGGTGAGCAGTTCTTC. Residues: CASSHSGGSFSGEQFF.